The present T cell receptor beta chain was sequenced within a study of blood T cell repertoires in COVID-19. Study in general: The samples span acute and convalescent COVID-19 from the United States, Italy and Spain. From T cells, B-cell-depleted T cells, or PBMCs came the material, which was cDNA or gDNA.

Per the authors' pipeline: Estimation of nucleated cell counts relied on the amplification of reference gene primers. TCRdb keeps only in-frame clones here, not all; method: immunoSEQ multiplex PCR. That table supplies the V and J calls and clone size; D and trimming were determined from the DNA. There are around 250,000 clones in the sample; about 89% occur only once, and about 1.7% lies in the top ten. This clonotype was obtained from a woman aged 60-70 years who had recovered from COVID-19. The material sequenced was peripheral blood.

The CDR3 DNA reads as TGTGCCAGCAGCCAAGATTTGGGGACTAGAGAAACCGGGGAGCTGTTTTTT. Protein sequence: CASSQDLGTRETGELFF. The V and J genes are TRBV3-1 (or the pseudogene TRBV3-2) and TRBJ2-2; 8 positions match TRBD2. Losses at the gene ends were 0 bases for V and 5 bases for J; bases not matched to a gene: 8. This CDR3 comprises 17 residues. Germline CDR1 is LGHDT and CDR2 is YNNKEL (reference sequence).